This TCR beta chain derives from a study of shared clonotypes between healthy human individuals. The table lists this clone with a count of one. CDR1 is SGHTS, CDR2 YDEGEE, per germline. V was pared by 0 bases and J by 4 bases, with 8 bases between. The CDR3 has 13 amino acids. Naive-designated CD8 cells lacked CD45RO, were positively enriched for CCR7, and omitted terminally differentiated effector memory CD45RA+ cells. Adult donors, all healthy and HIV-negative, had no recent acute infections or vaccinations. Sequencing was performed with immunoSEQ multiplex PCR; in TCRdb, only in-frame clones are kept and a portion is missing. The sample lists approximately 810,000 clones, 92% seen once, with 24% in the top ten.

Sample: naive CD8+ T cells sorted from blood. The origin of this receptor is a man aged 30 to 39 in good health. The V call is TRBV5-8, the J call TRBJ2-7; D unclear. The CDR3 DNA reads TGTGCCAGCAGCTTGGGACACCAATACGAGCAGTACTTC. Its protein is CASSLGHQYEQYF.